These T cell receptor beta chains were read from a single sample in a study of blood T cell repertoires in COVID-19. This table comes from immunoSEQ multiplex PCR, and its TCRdb copy is limited to in-frame clones, with some not included. The table has 250,000 to 300,000 clones, around 80% seen once. Sequencing input: peripheral blood. All receptors come from an elderly man with acute or convalescent COVID-19. The CDR3 runs from the conserved cysteine through the conserved F or W. The D gene is left open where the match is weak. Clone sizes are given selectively: once, few, many, or a class where the clone is expanded.

size	V	J	D	DNA	CDR3
-	TRBV28	TRBJ2-5	-	TGTGCCAGTCGCGGACTACAAGAGACCCAGTACTTC	CASRGLQETQYF
-	TRBV7-2	TRBJ2-2	TRBD2	TGTGCCAGCAGCAGAGTAGCGGGGGGCACCGGGGAGCTGTTTTTT	CASSRVAGGTGELFF
-	TRBV29-1	TRBJ2-7	TRBD2	TGCAGCGTGGGTGGCCTAGCGGGGGCCCCCTACGAGCAGTACTTC	CSVGGLAGAPYEQYF
once	TRBV27	TRBJ2-6	-	TGTGCCAGCAGCTACCACGGCTCTGGGGCCAACGTCCTGACTTTC	CASSYHGSGANVLTF
-	TRBV5-1	TRBJ1-1	TRBD1	TGCGCCAGCAGCTCGACAGGGGAGAACACTGAAGCTTTCTTT	CASSSTGENTEAFF
-	TRBV10-3	TRBJ1-1	TRBD1	TGTGCCTCGACCGAGGACAGGGTGAACACTGAAGCTTTCTTT	CASTEDRVNTEAFF
-	TRBV3-1/TRBV3-2	TRBJ2-2	TRBD2	TGTGCCAGCAGCCGCGGGGGGGCCTCCAACGGGGAGCTGTTTTTT	CASSRGGASNGELFF
-	TRBV9	TRBJ1-2	TRBD1	TGTGCCAGCAGCAACCCCCGGGACAGGGGCTTCTATGGCTACACCTTC	CASSNPRDRGFYGYTF
-	TRBV2	TRBJ1-6	-	TGTGCCAGCGGAGTGGAGTCTGATTATTCACCCCTCCACTTT	CASGVESDYSPLHF
-	TRBV4-1	TRBJ2-3	TRBD1	TGCGCCAGCAACCGAGGGGACAGCTTCACAGATACGCAGTATTTT	CASNRGDSFTDTQYF
-	TRBV6-4	TRBJ2-2	-	TGTGCCAGCAGTGACTCCGCCGGGGTAGCGGACACCGGGGAGCTGTTTTTT	CASSDSAGVADTGELFF
-	TRBV5-1	TRBJ1-1	-	TGCGCCAGCAGCCAAGGCGGGGGGCGGAAGGATGAAGCTTTCTTT	CASSQGGGRKDEAFF
-	TRBV28	TRBJ2-5	TRBD2	TGTGCCAGCAACCGACTAGCGGGAGGCCAAGAGACCCAGTACTTC	CASNRLAGGQETQYF
few	TRBV19	TRBJ1-2	-	TGTGCCAGTGGGCTGCTTGGAGGGCTACCTAACTATGGCTACACCTTC	CASGLLGGLPNYGYTF
-	TRBV28	TRBJ1-5	TRBD1	TGTGCCAGCGACAGGGATGGCAATCAGCCCCAGCATTTT	CASDRDGNQPQHF
-	TRBV7-9	TRBJ2-5	-	TGTGCCAGCAGCCCGTGGCGGACAGAGCTACAAGAGACCCAGTACTTC	CASSPWRTELQETQYF
-	TRBV7-3	TRBJ2-1	TRBD2	TGTGCCAGCAGCTTAACTGGTAGCGGGAGCTCCTACAATGAGCAGTTCTTC	CASSLTGSGSSYNEQFF